This T cell receptor (beta chain) is from a study of blood T cell repertoires in COVID-19. Study-wide context: The origin of the acute and convalescent COVID-19 samples was the United States, Italy and Spain.

Study processing details: From reference gene primer amplification, estimates of nucleated cell counts were derived. Profiled with immunoSEQ multiplex PCR; TCRdb holds only in-frame clones, not every one. V and J calls and clone size are as listed in that table; D and trimming were resolved from the DNA. The data contain some 80,000 clones, roughly 76% of them singletons. The length of the CDR3 is 14 residues. The V gene lost 2 bases and the J gene lost 7 bases, with 15 bases spanning the gap. Germline CDR1 and CDR2: SGHDT and YYEEEE. The sample consisted of peripheral blood. The TCR originated in a woman aged 80 or over with active or convalescent COVID-19. The V gene is TRBV5-6, the J gene TRBJ1-2, with D tentatively TRBD1 (5 bases). CDR3 bases: TGTGCCAGCAGCTTTCCTTGGCAGGGAAGTGGCTACACCTTC. This sequence encodes CASSFPWQGSGYTF.